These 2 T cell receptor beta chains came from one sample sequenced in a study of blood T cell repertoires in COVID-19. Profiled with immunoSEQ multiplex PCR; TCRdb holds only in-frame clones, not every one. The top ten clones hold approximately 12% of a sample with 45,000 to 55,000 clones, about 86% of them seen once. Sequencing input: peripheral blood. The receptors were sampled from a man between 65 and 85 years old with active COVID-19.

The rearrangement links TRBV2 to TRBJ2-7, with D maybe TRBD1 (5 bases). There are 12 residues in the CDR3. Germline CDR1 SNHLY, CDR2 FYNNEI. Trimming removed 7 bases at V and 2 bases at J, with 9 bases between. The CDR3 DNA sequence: TGTGCCAGCATAACAGGCACCTACGAGCAGTACTTC. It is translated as CASITGTYEQYF.

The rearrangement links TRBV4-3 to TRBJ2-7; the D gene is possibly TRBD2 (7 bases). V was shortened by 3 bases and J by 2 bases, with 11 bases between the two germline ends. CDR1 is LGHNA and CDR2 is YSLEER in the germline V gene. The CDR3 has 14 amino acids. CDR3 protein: CASSHGGGPYEQYF. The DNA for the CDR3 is TGCGCCAGCAGCCATGGCGGGGGCCCCTACGAGCAGTACTTC.